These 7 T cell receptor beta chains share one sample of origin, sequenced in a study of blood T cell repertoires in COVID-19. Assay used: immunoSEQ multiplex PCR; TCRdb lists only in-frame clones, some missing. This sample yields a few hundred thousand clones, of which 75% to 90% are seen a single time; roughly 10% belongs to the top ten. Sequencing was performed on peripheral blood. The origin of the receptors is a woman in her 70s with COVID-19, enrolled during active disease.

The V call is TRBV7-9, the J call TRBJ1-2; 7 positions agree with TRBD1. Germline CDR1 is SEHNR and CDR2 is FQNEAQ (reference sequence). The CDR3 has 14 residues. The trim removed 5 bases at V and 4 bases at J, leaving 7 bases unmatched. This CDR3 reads CASSLFGTAYGYTF. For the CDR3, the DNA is TGTGCCAGCAGCCTCTTCGGGACAGCCTATGGCTACACCTTC.

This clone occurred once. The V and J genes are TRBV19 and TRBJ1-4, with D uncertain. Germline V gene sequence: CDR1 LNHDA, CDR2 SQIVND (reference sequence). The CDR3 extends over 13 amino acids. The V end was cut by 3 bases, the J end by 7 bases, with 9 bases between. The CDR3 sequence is CASSISPGEKLFF. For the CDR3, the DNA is TGTGCCAGTAGTATTTCCCCAGGTGAAAAACTGTTTTTT. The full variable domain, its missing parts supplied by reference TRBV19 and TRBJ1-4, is DGGITQSPKYLFRKEGQNVTLSCEQNLNHDAMYWYRQDPGQGLRLIYYSQIVNDFQKGDIAEGYSVSREKKESFPLTVTSAQKNPTAFYLCASSISPGEKLFFGSGTQLSVL.

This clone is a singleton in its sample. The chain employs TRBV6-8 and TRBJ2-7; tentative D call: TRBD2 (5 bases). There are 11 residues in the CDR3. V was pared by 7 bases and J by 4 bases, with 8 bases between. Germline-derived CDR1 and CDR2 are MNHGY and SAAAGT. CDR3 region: CASTRGYEQYF. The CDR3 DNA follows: TGTGCCAGCACTCGGGGTTACGAGCAGTACTTC.

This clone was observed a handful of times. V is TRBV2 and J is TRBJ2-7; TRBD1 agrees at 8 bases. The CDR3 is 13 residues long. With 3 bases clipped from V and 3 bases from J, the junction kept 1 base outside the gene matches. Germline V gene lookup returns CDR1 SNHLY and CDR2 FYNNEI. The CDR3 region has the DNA TGTGCCAGCAGTGATGGACAGGGCTACGAGCAGTACTTC. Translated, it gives CASSDGQGYEQYF.

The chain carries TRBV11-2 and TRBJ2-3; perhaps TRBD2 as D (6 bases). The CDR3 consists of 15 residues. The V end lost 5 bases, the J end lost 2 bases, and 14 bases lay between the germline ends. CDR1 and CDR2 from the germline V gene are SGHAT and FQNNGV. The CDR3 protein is CASSRSGRDTDTQYF. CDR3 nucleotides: TGTGCCAGCAGCCGCAGCGGGCGGGACACAGATACGCAGTATTTT.

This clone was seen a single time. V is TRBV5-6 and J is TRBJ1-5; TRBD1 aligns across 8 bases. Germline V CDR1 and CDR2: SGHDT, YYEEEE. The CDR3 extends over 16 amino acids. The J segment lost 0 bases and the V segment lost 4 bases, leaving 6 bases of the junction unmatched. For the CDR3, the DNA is TGTGCCAGCAGCACAGGGGGTTTCTATAGCAATCAGCCCCAGCATTTT. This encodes CASSTGGFYSNQPQHF.

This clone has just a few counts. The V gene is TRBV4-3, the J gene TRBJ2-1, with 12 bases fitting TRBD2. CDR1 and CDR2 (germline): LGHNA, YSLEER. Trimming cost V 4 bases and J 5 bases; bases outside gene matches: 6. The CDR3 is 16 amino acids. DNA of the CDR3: TGCGCCAGCAGCCCCATCGGACTAGCGGGAAACAATGAGCAGTTCTTC. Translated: CASSPIGLAGNNEQFF.